Shown below are 23 T cell receptor beta chains from a single sample sequenced in a study of PD-1 blockade in classical Hodgkin lymphoma. Sequenced by immunoSEQ multiplex PCR; TCRdb stores in-frame clones only, minus some. The sample holds 20,000 to 25,000 clones, around three quarters seen once. In every patient, relapse followed autologous stem cell transplantation, while exposure to brentuximab vedotin differed. The source material was peripheral blood mononuclear cells (PBMCs), sampled before the second cycle of nivolumab. The receptors come from a human donor with classical Hodgkin lymphoma.

The rearrangement links TRBV15 to TRBJ2-3, with D possibly TRBD1 on 6 matching bases. Germline CDR1 LNHNV, CDR2 YYDKDF (reference sequence). This CDR3 has 13 residues. V shed 3 bases and J shed 7 bases, with 11 bases lying between them. The CDR3 DNA is TGTGCCACCAGCAGTCACAGGGAAAATACGCAGTATTTT. This sequence encodes CATSSHRENTQYF. Combining the CDR3 with reference TRBV15 and TRBJ2-3 gives the whole variable domain DAMVIQNPRYQVTQFGKPVTLSCSQTLNHNVMYWYQQKSSQAPKLLFHYYDKDFNNEADTPDNFQSRRPNTSFCFLDIRSPGLGDTAMYLCATSSHRENTQYFGPGTRLTVL.

The chain combines TRBV6-1 with TRBJ1-2; no definite D call. V lost 4 bases to trimming and J lost 8 bases, with 14 bases between them. This CDR3 has 13 residues. Germline loops: CDR1 MNHNS, CDR2 SASEGT. The CDR3 here is CASSANEAVGYTF. As DNA, the CDR3 is TGTGCCAGCAGTGCTAACGAGGCGGTCGGCTACACCTTC.

The chain joins TRBV28 to TRBJ2-7, with 11 bases aligning to TRBD2. The J segment lost 11 bases and the V segment lost 4 bases, leaving 4 bases of the junction unmatched. Germline CDR1 is MDHEN and CDR2 is SYDVKM. The CDR3 length is 12 residues. CDR3 sequence reads: CASSSPGLAEYF. CDR3 DNA: TGTGCCAGCAGTTCCCCGGGACTAGCGGAGTACTTC.

The CDR3 here is CASSLVLSSYNEQFF. The CDR3 nucleotides are TGTGCCAGCAGCTTAGTGCTAAGCTCCTACAATGAGCAGTTCTTC. The chain links TRBV11-2 to TRBJ2-1; D gene ambiguous. Trimming removed 1 base at V and 0 bases at J, with 7 bases between. From germline, CDR1 is SGHAT and CDR2 FQNNGV. The CDR3 extends over 15 amino acids. Together with reference TRBV11-2 and TRBJ2-1, the CDR3 gives the full variable domain: EAGVAQSPRYKIIEKRQSVAFWCNPISGHATLYWYQQILGQGPKLLIQFQNNGVVDDSQLPKDRFSAERLKGVDSTLKIQPAKLEDSAVYLCASSLVLSSYNEQFFGPGTRLTVL.

V usage is TRBV4-1 and J usage is TRBJ2-6; D is unresolved. The CDR3 runs 16 residues. In germline, CDR1 is MGHRA, CDR2 YSYEKL. Trimming left V 0 bases short and J 2 bases short, with 8 bases between. The CDR3 nucleotides are TGCGCCAGCAGCCAAGATTTTGGGACTGGGGCCAACGTCCTGACTTTC. Encoded protein: CASSQDFGTGANVLTF.

J is TRBJ2-2 and V is TRBV5-6; 10 nucleotides line up with TRBD2. Germline loops: CDR1 SGHDT, CDR2 YYEEEE. The trim removed 4 bases at V and 5 bases at J, leaving 17 bases unmatched. The CDR3 is made up of 19 amino acids. As DNA, the CDR3 is TGTGCCAGCAGCATTGAGAGGAGCGGGAGGGCCTCGAGGACCGGGGAGCTGTTTTTT. It yields the protein CASSIERSGRASRTGELFF.

This sequence joins TRBV6-4 and TRBJ2-3, with a weak D call TRBD1 (6 bases). CDR1 and CDR2 from the germline V gene are MRHNA and SNTAGT. The CDR3 is 14 amino acids. V lost 2 bases and J 8 bases, leaving 14 bases between the germline ends. CDR3 amino acids: CASSDGQTQSTQYF. The CDR3 region has the DNA TGTGCCAGCAGTGACGGACAGACTCAATCTACGCAGTATTTT.

This chain uses TRBV11-2 with TRBJ2-2; D possibly corresponds to TRBD2 (5 bases). V was clipped by 3 bases and J by 2 bases, with 10 bases between them. CDR1 is SGHAT, CDR2 FQNNGV, per germline. This CDR3 contains 15 residues. The DNA of the CDR3 is TGTGCCAGCAGCTTGTGGGAGACCAACACCGGGGAGCTGTTTTTT. It yields the protein CASSLWETNTGELFF.

The V and J genes are TRBV11-2 and TRBJ1-4; 9 bases align to TRBD1. J was trimmed by 8 bases and V by 5 bases; bases with no gene match: 12. Germline CDR1 and CDR2: SGHAT and FQNNGV. CDR3 length equals 16 residues. CDR3 amino acids: CASSLFPDRGGEKLFF. CDR3 in DNA: TGTGCCAGCAGCCTGTTTCCGGACAGGGGAGGCGAAAAACTGTTTTTT. Filled out from reference TRBV11-2 and TRBJ1-4, the complete variable domain reads EAGVAQSPRYKIIEKRQSVAFWCNPISGHATLYWYQQILGQGPKLLIQFQNNGVVDDSQLPKDRFSAERLKGVDSTLKIQPAKLEDSAVYLCASSLFPDRGGEKLFFGSGTQLSVL.

CDR3 sequence reads: CASSWGTSSYNEQFF. The CDR3 DNA sequence: TGTGCCAGCAGCTGGGGGACTAGCAGCTACAATGAGCAGTTCTTC. The V call is TRBV5-4, the J call TRBJ2-1; TRBD2 aligns across 9 bases. This CDR3 has 15 residues. CDR1 and CDR2 from the germline V gene are SGHNT and YYREEE (reference sequence). J was trimmed by 3 bases and V by 3 bases; bases with no gene match: 4.

The chain carries TRBV7-2 and TRBJ2-7; tentatively, D is TRBD1 (6 bases). Germline V gene lookup returns CDR1 SGHTA and CDR2 FQGNSA. Trimming took 0 bases from V and 2 from J, leaving 11 bases between them. The length of the CDR3 is 15 residues. CDR3 region: CASSLAAGDTYEQYF. The CDR3 nucleotides read TGTGCCAGCAGCTTAGCGGCAGGGGATACCTACGAGCAGTACTTC.

V gene TRBV6-1 combines with J gene TRBJ2-2, with 11 positions matching TRBD2. CDR3 size: 16 residues. Germline CDR1 and CDR2: MNHNS and SASEGT. V shed 2 bases and J 7 bases; nucleotides not matched to a gene: 6. CDR3 amino acids: CASSEPLAGGIGELFF. The CDR3 region has the DNA TGTGCCAGCAGTGAACCCCTAGCGGGAGGAATCGGGGAGCTGTTTTTT.

J is TRBJ2-5 and V is TRBV29-1; TRBD2 agrees at 8 bases. Germline V gene sequence: CDR1 SQVTM, CDR2 ANQGSEA. V was pared by 4 bases and J by 4 bases, with 5 bases of the junction left unmatched. The CDR3 totals 13 residues. The CDR3 sequence is CSVGGSGTETQYF. The CDR3 DNA reads TGCAGCGTTGGTGGTAGCGGGACAGAGACCCAGTACTTC.

The chain joins TRBV9 to TRBJ2-5; 7 bases are a match to TRBD2. CDR3 length equals 15 residues. V shed 3 bases, J shed 2 bases, and the junction held 7 bases outside the gene matches. CDR1 and CDR2 (germline): SGDLS, YYNGEE. The CDR3 protein is CASSGTGTIQETQYF. As DNA, the CDR3 is TGTGCCAGCAGCGGGACCGGGACTATTCAAGAGACCCAGTACTTC.

As to this clone: One end of the junction fails to match germline, which may point to a read error. This chain uses TRBV2 with TRBJ2-1, with D uncertain. This CDR3 comprises 9 residues. Germline CDR1 and CDR2: SNHLY and FYNNEI. This CDR3 is CASSGERLF. DNA for the CDR3: TGTGCCAGCAGTGGAGAACGTCTCTTC.

The rearrangement joins TRBV7-8 to TRBJ2-3; D gene ambiguous. The V and J ends lost 2 bases and 2 bases respectively, with 5 bases between them. The CDR3 contains 13 residues. Germline CDR1 SGHVS, CDR2 FQNEAQ. CDR3 loop: CASSLSTTDTQYF. In DNA, the CDR3 is TGTGCCAGCAGCTTATCGACCACAGATACGCAGTATTTT.

V is TRBV7-9 and J is TRBJ2-3; 8 bases are a match to TRBD2. CDR3 length: 14 amino acids. The junction had 2 bases not matched to a gene; V was cut back by 6 bases and J by 0 bases. Germline CDR1 reads SEHNR; CDR2 reads FQNEAQ (reference sequence). CDR3 in amino acids: CASRAGGSTDTQYF. CDR3 bases: TGTGCCAGCAGGGCGGGAGGAAGCACAGATACGCAGTATTTT.

The chain carries TRBV19 and TRBJ1-5; D is undetermined. This CDR3 comprises 14 residues. The V gene's germline CDR1 is LNHDA and CDR2 SQIVND (reference sequence). Trimming pared 6 bases from V and 3 bases from J, leaving 12 bases between. The DNA of the CDR3 is TGTGCCAGTAGAATGTGGACGGTCAATCAGCCCCAGCATTTT. Translating gives CASRMWTVNQPQHF. Based on the CDR3 plus reference TRBV19 and TRBJ1-5, the full variable domain is DGGITQSPKYLFRKEGQNVTLSCEQNLNHDAMYWYRQDPGQGLRLIYYSQIVNDFQKGDIAEGYSVSREKKESFPLTVTSAQKNPTAFYLCASRMWTVNQPQHFGDGTRLSIL.

The CDR3 loop reads CASSPPLGINQPQHF. CDR3 sequence (DNA): TGTGCCAGCAGTCCCCCCCTGGGAATCAATCAGCCCCAGCATTTT. The chain joins TRBV28 to TRBJ1-5; D remains unclear. The germline CDR1 and CDR2 sequences are MDHEN and SYDVKM. There are 15 residues in the CDR3. V gave up 5 bases and J gave up 3 bases, with 14 bases separating them.

This rearrangement joins TRBV4-1 to TRBJ2-7, with TRBD2 matching over 8 bases. The CDR3 length is 15 residues. CDR1 is MGHRA, CDR2 YSYEKL, per germline. V lost 4 bases to trimming and J lost 0 bases; unmatched junction nucleotides: 5. Here the CDR3 DNA reads TGCGCCAGCAGCCCGACTAGCGCGGGCTCCTACGAGCAGTACTTC. Its protein product is CASSPTSAGSYEQYF.

The V and J genes are TRBV25-1 and TRBJ2-5; a possible D gene is TRBD2 (6 bases). Germline CDR1 MGHDK, CDR2 SYGVNS. The CDR3 sequence is 16 residues long. V was trimmed by 6 bases and J by 5 bases, leaving 22 bases between them. CDR3 sequence: CASSSQRRGMGETQYF. CDR3 DNA sequence: TGTGCCAGCAGCTCACAAAGGAGGGGAATGGGTGAGACCCAGTACTTC.

The chain links TRBV19 to TRBJ1-1; perhaps TRBD1 as D (6 bases). The V gene lost 0 bases and the J gene lost 4 bases, with 9 bases spanning the gap. The CDR3 is 14 amino acids. Germline assignment: CDR1 LNHDA and CDR2 SQIVND (reference sequence). This chain's CDR3 is CASSIDRGGTEAFF. CDR3 in DNA: TGTGCCAGTAGTATAGATCGAGGGGGCACTGAAGCTTTCTTT.

This clone was seen only a few times. This chain uses TRBV7-6 with TRBJ1-1, with D possibly being TRBD1 (5 bases). This CDR3 has 13 residues. V was pared by 1 base and J by 8 bases, with 11 bases between. Germline CDR1 is SGHVS and CDR2 is FNYEAQ. CDR3 amino acids: CASSLGGPGEAFF. Here the CDR3 DNA reads TGTGCCAGCAGCTTAGGTGGGCCAGGGGAAGCTTTCTTT. The whole variable domain, filled in from reference TRBV7-6 and TRBJ1-1, reads GAGVSQSPRYKVTKRGQDVALRCDPISGHVSLYWYRQALGQGPEFLTYFNYEAQQDKSGLPNDRFSAERPEGSISTLTIQRTEQRDSAMYRCASSLGGPGEAFFGQGTRLTVV.